This T cell receptor beta chain emerged from a study of T cells in Graves' hyperthyroidism and ophthalmopathy. This clonotype was counted only a few times. The CDR3 regions of TCR beta were amplified from RNA transcripts. Researchers ran a first-round RT-PCR on the TCR CDR3 using the HTBI primer set. TCRdb re-called the multiplex PCR reads with MiXCR, one entry per CDR3 protein. The sample yields around 570,000 distinct CDR3 sequences, just under 20% seen once. Diagnostic decisions used clinical symptoms, serum thyroxine and TRAb, thyroid ultrasound and orbital computed tomography. The CDR3 is made up of 16 amino acids. After removal of 8 bases from V and 6 bases from J, the junction contained 18 bases not matched to a gene. Looked up from germline, CDR1 is LGHDT and CDR2 is YNNKEL (reference sequence).

The sample was blood. The chain employs TRBV3-1 and TRBJ2-5; 7 bases match TRBD2. This clonotype was obtained from a man in his forties with Graves' ophthalmopathy. The CDR3 reads CASGANLGLMVKTQYF. CDR3 coding DNA: TGTGCCAGCGGGGCCAACCTGGGACTAATGGTAAAGACCCAGTACTTC.